Listed here are 29 T cell receptor beta chains from one sample, sequenced in a study of a mutant IDH1 vaccine in newly diagnosed glioma listed by TCRdb under 2021. The time point label here, explained by the study, means: week 23, last vaccination. Each vaccine dose was 300 ug of a 20-mer mutant IDH1 peptide in Montanide, given subcutaneously with topical imiquimod. Their cognate antigens are unknown. Libraries were made using the immunoSEQ multiplex PCR assay. Held by TCRdb, this immuneACCESS table contains in-frame sequences only and omits some clones. Under half of the omission traces to an unresolved V gene where checked; the cause of the rest is unknown. This sample lists about 65,000 clones; approximately 81% were detected once. The biggest ten clones account for about 4.1% of the sample. The sample here was PBMCs, taken from a glioma patient whose treatment included an IDH1 peptide vaccine. The receptors originated from a man between 25 and 39 years old with glioma.

The chain recombines TRBV5-1 with TRBJ1-2, with no clear D. V lost 4 bases, J lost 5 bases, and 18 bases lay in between. The CDR3 is 15 residues long. Per germline, CDR1 SGHRS and CDR2 YFSETQ. The CDR3 bases are TGCGCCAGCAGCCCGCAACCGGACTCTGGGTATGGCTACACCTTC. This codes for CASSPQPDSGYGYTF. Variable domain in full (rest from reference TRBV5-1 and TRBJ1-2): KAGVTQTPRYLIKTRGQQVTLSCSPISGHRSVSWYQQTPGQGLQFLFEYFSETQRNKGNFPGRFSGRQFSNSRSEMNVSTLELGDSALYLCASSPQPDSGYGYTFGSGTRLTVV.

This clone was counted a few times. The chain employs TRBV4-1 and TRBJ2-6, with D unclear. This CDR3 comprises 14 residues. The germline V and J ends were trimmed by 0 bases and 2 bases, with 2 bases remaining between them. The germline V gene has CDR1 MGHRA and CDR2 YSYEKL. CDR3 nucleotides: TGCGCCAGCAGCCAAGATGCTGGGGCCAACGTCCTGACTTTC. It yields the protein CASSQDAGANVLTF.

This rearrangement joins TRBV27 to TRBJ1-1, with 7 bases aligning to TRBD1. Germline CDR1 and CDR2: MNHEY and SMNVEV (reference sequence). The CDR3 has 14 residues. V lost 2 bases and J lost 4; bases outside the gene matches: 4. CDR3 amino acids: CASSLGGGVTEAFF. The CDR3 DNA sequence: TGTGCCAGCAGTTTAGGAGGGGGCGTCACTGAAGCTTTCTTT.

V is TRBV5-6 and J is TRBJ2-7, with 7 bases lining up with TRBD1. This CDR3 contains 16 residues. The germline CDR1 and CDR2 sequences are SGHDT and YYEEEE. Trimming at V came to 2 bases and at J to 0 bases, leaving 8 bases not matched to a gene. CDR3 in amino acids: CASSFTTGLSSYEQYF. CDR3 coding DNA: TGTGCCAGCAGCTTTACGACAGGGTTAAGCTCCTACGAGCAGTACTTC. Combining the CDR3 with reference TRBV5-6 and TRBJ2-7 gives the whole variable domain DAGVTQSPTHLIKTRGQQVTLRCSPKSGHDTVSWYQQALGQGPQFIFQYYEEEERQRGNFPDRFSGHQFPNYSSELNVNALLLGDSALYLCASSFTTGLSSYEQYFGPGTRLTVT.

The chain couples TRBV14 to TRBJ2-1, with 8 bases identical to TRBD2. With 6 bases clipped from V and 6 bases from J, the junction kept 10 bases outside the gene matches. Germline V lookup: CDR1 SGHDN, CDR2 FVKESK. The CDR3 is made up of 15 amino acids. The CDR3, as DNA: TGTGCCAGCAGGCCTCGGGGGGGCCTTGGCAATGAGCAGTTCTTC. Translation gives CASRPRGGLGNEQFF.

V gene TRBV6-6 combines with J gene TRBJ2-3, with TRBD2 identical over 8 bases. After removal of 5 bases from V and 5 bases from J, the junction contained 12 bases not matched to a gene. The CDR3 runs 16 residues. CDR1 and CDR2 (germline): MNHNY, SVGAGI (reference sequence). DNA for the CDR3: TGTGCCAGCAGTAACCCCGGGGGGGCCGGGAAAGATACGCAGTATTTT. Amino acids: CASSNPGGAGKDTQYF.

The rearrangement links TRBV19 to TRBJ1-2, with 12 nucleotides matching TRBD1. This CDR3 is 16 amino acids long. CDR1 is LNHDA, CDR2 SQIVND, per germline (reference sequence). V lost 5 bases, J lost 4 bases, and 8 bases stayed unmatched. In nucleotides, the CDR3 is TGTGCCAGTAGTCCGGGGACAGGGGGCGTTACCTATGGCTACACCTTC. Its protein is CASSPGTGGVTYGYTF. The variable domain in full, with the rest retrieved from reference TRBV19 and TRBJ1-2, is DGGITQSPKYLFRKEGQNVTLSCEQNLNHDAMYWYRQDPGQGLRLIYYSQIVNDFQKGDIAEGYSVSREKKESFPLTVTSAQKNPTAFYLCASSPGTGGVTYGYTFGSGTRLTVV.

The chain employs TRBV7-8 and TRBJ1-2; TRBD1 might be the D (6 bases). The ends were cut back, 1 base at V and 3 bases at J, with 9 bases in the middle. Per germline, CDR1 SGHVS and CDR2 FQNEAQ. The CDR3 is made up of 14 amino acids. The CDR3 DNA reads TGTGCCAGCAGCTTAGGGACAGCAGACTATGGCTACACCTTC. This codes for CASSLGTADYGYTF.

As DNA, the CDR3 is TGCAGCGTTGAAGATTCGAACGCAGGCTACGAGCAGTACTTC. It codes for CSVEDSNAGYEQYF. V usage is TRBV29-1 and J usage is TRBJ2-7, with D hard to call. Trimming stripped 0 bases from V and 3 bases from J, with 12 bases between. The V gene's germline CDR1 is SQVTM and CDR2 ANQGSEA. The CDR3 has 14 residues.

This clone was counted between two and nine times. The chain combines TRBV6-4 with TRBJ2-3; TRBD2 matches 9 bases. There are 14 residues in the CDR3. CDR1 is MRHNA, CDR2 SNTAGT, per germline. J lost 4 bases, V lost 2 bases, and 1 base had no gene match. The DNA of the CDR3 is TGTGCCAGCAGTGACGGCGGGGGGGCAGATACGCAGTATTTT. Amino acids: CASSDGGGADTQYF.

The table lists this clone with a few counts. The chain carries TRBV6-5 and TRBJ1-4, with TRBD1 matching over 8 bases. The junction had 7 bases not matched to a gene; V was cut back by 6 bases and J by 7 bases. The germline CDR1 and CDR2 sequences are MNHEY and SVGAGI. This CDR3 has 14 amino acids. CDR3 in DNA: TGTGCCAGCAGATATGGACAGGGCTCTGAAAAACTGTTTTTT. Protein product: CASRYGQGSEKLFF.

The chain couples TRBV6-1 to TRBJ1-2; D ambiguous. The CDR3 has 12 residues. Looked up from germline, CDR1 is MNHNS and CDR2 is SASEGT. Trimming shortened V by 8 bases and J by 4 bases, and 11 bases separated the two germline ends. This CDR3 is CASPRAPYGYTF. The DNA of the CDR3 is TGTGCCAGCCCCCGGGCCCCCTATGGCTACACCTTC.

V usage is TRBV19 and J usage is TRBJ1-6; D is undetermined. Trimming took 7 bases from V and 8 from J, leaving 15 bases between them. Germline loops: CDR1 LNHDA, CDR2 SQIVND (reference sequence). CDR3 length equals 14 residues. CDR3 sequence (DNA): TGTGCCAGTAATAGTGGCCAACCCTATTCACCCCTCCACTTT. Its translation: CASNSGQPYSPLHF.

This chain joins TRBV11-3 and TRBJ2-3, with a possible D match to TRBD2 (5 bases). Germline V gene lookup returns CDR1 SGHNT and CDR2 YENEEA. The CDR3 consists of 15 residues. Trimming removed 0 bases at V and 0 bases at J, with 7 bases between. CDR3 region: CASSLDPGSTDTQYF. As DNA, the CDR3 is TGTGCCAGCAGCTTAGATCCGGGAAGCACAGATACGCAGTATTTT.

This chain links TRBV18 with TRBJ2-6, with D uncertain. The CDR3 loop spans 17 amino acids. CDR1 and CDR2 from the germline V gene are KGHSH and LQKENI. V shed 2 bases and J shed 0 bases, with 11 bases lying between them. The CDR3 spells CASSPGFSSSGANVLTF. The CDR3 nucleotides read TGTGCCAGCTCACCAGGATTTTCCAGCTCTGGGGCCAACGTCCTGACTTTC.

The V gene is TRBV2, the J gene TRBJ1-5; no firm D call. The CDR3 extends over 14 amino acids. The V gene lost 1 base and the J gene lost 3 bases, with 7 bases spanning the gap. The germline V gene has CDR1 SNHLY and CDR2 FYNNEI. CDR3 coding DNA: TGTGCCAGCAGTGAAGGGCCGAACAATCAGCCCCAGCATTTT. Amino acid sequence: CASSEGPNNQPQHF.

DNA for the CDR3: TGTGCCAGCAGCGCTGGACTAGCGGGGGGGTTTAGGCGGTTCTTC. Amino acid sequence: CASSAGLAGGFRRFF. This sequence joins TRBV27 and TRBJ2-1; 15 positions match TRBD2. V was clipped by 6 bases and J by 15 bases; unmatched bases: 12. This CDR3 has 15 residues. CDR1 and CDR2 (germline): MNHEY, SMNVEV (reference sequence).

The chain uses TRBV4-1 and TRBJ2-1, with TRBD1 as a possible D gene (5 bases). Germline V gives CDR1 MGHRA, CDR2 YSYEKL. The CDR3 contains 14 residues. Deletions cut 5 bases from V and 3 bases from J, with 11 bases between. CDR3 region: CASSDTRGYNEQFF. The DNA for the CDR3 is TGCGCCAGCAGCGACACAAGGGGCTACAATGAGCAGTTCTTC.

The rearrangement joins TRBV6-5 to TRBJ2-7; tentative D call: TRBD1 (6 bases). The CDR3 is made up of 15 amino acids. Germline CDR1 reads MNHEY; CDR2 reads SVGAGI. Trimming took off 0 bases at V and 1 base at J, with 10 bases between the two ends. CDR3 bases: TGTGCCAGCAGTTACTCACAGGGCAGGTCCTACGAGCAGTACTTC. Translated: CASSYSQGRSYEQYF.

The chain uses TRBV7-6 and TRBJ1-1; no definite D call. CDR1 is SGHVS and CDR2 is FNYEAQ in the germline V gene. The CDR3 contains 13 residues. V was cut by 5 bases and J by 1 base, with 8 bases left in between. CDR3 sequence (DNA): TGTGCCAGCAGCCTTACGCGGAACACTGAAGCTTTCTTT. It encodes CASSLTRNTEAFF.

The chain employs TRBV5-4 and TRBJ1-4; 9 bases match TRBD1. Trimming at V came to 4 bases and at J to 6 bases, leaving 4 bases not matched to a gene. Germline CDR1 SGHNT, CDR2 YYREEE (reference sequence). This CDR3 is 14 amino acids long. CDR3 DNA: TGTGCCAGCAGCCAGACAGGGGGTGATGAAAAACTGTTTTTT. Amino acids: CASSQTGGDEKLFF.

Concerning this clone itself: The same CDR3 can be traced to other DNA sequences in this sample. The rearrangement joins TRBV6-5 to TRBJ2-1, with 11 nucleotides matching TRBD2. The V gene's germline CDR1 is MNHEY and CDR2 SVGAGI. The CDR3 has 13 residues. V was clipped by 9 bases and J by 9 bases; unmatched bases: 7. CDR3 in DNA: TGTGCCAGTAGCACCGGGACTAGCGGTGAGCAGTTCTTC. The encoded protein is CASSTGTSGEQFF.

The chain joins TRBV27 to TRBJ2-3; D uncertain. There are 13 residues in the CDR3. Germline V gene sequence: CDR1 MNHEY, CDR2 SMNVEV (reference sequence). V was clipped by 3 bases and J by 14 bases, with 18 bases between them. The CDR3 here is CASSFPGNAPRYF. CDR3 DNA: TGTGCCAGCAGTTTCCCTGGAAACGCCCCGAGGTATTTT.

This clone was seen just once. CDR3 DNA sequence: TGCGCCAGCAGCCCAATGGGTAGCGGGGGCTCGAACACCGGGGAGCTGTTTTTT. It specifies CASSPMGSGGSNTGELFF. The chain joins TRBV5-1 to TRBJ2-2, with 9 nucleotides matching TRBD2. The CDR3 extends over 18 amino acids. V was clipped by 4 bases and J by 0 bases; unmatched bases: 10. In germline, CDR1 is SGHRS, CDR2 YFSETQ.

V usage is TRBV6-5 and J usage is TRBJ1-6, with D unclear. Trimming left V 8 bases short and J 6 bases short, with 11 bases between. The germline gives CDR1 MNHEY, CDR2 SVGAGI. There are 13 residues in the CDR3. In nucleotides, the CDR3 is TGTGCCAGCTATGCGTCAAGTAATTCACCCCTCCACTTT. It encodes CASYASSNSPLHF.

This rearrangement joins TRBV18 to TRBJ1-2, with a tentative D call TRBD1 (5 bases). The CDR3 loop spans 15 amino acids. CDR1 and CDR2 (germline): KGHSH, LQKENI. V dropped 3 bases and J dropped 0 bases, with 11 bases sitting between them. The CDR3 region has the DNA TGTGCCAGCTCACCGAGAGGGACGGCTAACTATGGCTACACCTTC. Translation: CASSPRGTANYGYTF.

V and J are TRBV7-9 and TRBJ2-3; D ambiguous. Germline-derived CDR1 and CDR2 are SEHNR and FQNEAQ (reference sequence). Trimming took 3 bases from V and 1 from J, leaving 17 bases between them. The CDR3 covers 17 residues. The CDR3 DNA reads as TGTGCCAGCAGCTTGGGTCACCCCACTCTACGCACAGATACGCAGTATTTT. This gives the protein CASSLGHPTLRTDTQYF.

The sample holds a few counts of this clone. This rearrangement joins TRBV19 to TRBJ1-4; unclear D gene. This CDR3 spans 14 amino acids. Deletions cut 3 bases from V and 5 bases from J, with 10 bases between. Germline-derived CDR1 and CDR2 are LNHDA and SQIVND (reference sequence). For the CDR3, the DNA is TGTGCCAGTAGTATCGGAGGGTCCAATGAAAAACTGTTTTTT. Protein: CASSIGGSNEKLFF.

In this sample, this clone turned up a few times. The rearrangement links TRBV30 to TRBJ1-5; no clear D. Per germline, CDR1 GTSNPN and CDR2 SVGIG (reference sequence). V lost 0 bases and J 3 bases, leaving 6 bases between the germline ends. CDR3 size: 13 residues. CDR3 DNA sequence: TGTGCCTGGAGTGTGGATAACAATCAGCCCCAGCATTTT. Residues: CAWSVDNNQPQHF. The complete variable domain, with remaining parts taken from reference TRBV30 and TRBJ1-5, reads SQTIHQWPATLVQPVGSPLSLECTVEGTSNPNLYWYRQAAGRGLQLLFYSVGIGQISSEVPQNLSASRPQDRQFILSSKKLLLSDSGFYLCAWSVDNNQPQHFGDGTRLSIL.